This passage covers 7 T cell receptor beta chains from one sample sequenced in a study of OX40 agonist ivuxolimab in advanced cancers. This table comes from immunoSEQ multiplex PCR, and its TCRdb copy is limited to in-frame clones, with some not included. The sample includes roughly 13,000 clones, 70% to 80% of them seen just once. This specimen was CD4+ or CD8+ T cells sorted from blood, taken in a trial of the OX40 agonist ivuxolimab. The source of these receptors is an adult with an advanced solid tumor such as melanoma, head and neck, liver or kidney cancer.

The chain has TRBV29-1 and TRBJ2-7, with 9 positions matching TRBD1. Per the germline V gene, CDR1 is SQVTM and CDR2 is ANQGSEA. The CDR3 has 16 amino acids. J gave up 3 bases and V 3 bases, and 12 bases lay outside the gene matches. For the CDR3, the DNA is TGCAGCGTTGACCCCCCAGGGGACAGGGAAGTCTACGAGCAGTACTTC. Translating it yields CSVDPPGDREVYEQYF.

The V and J genes are TRBV4-3 and TRBJ2-5; 8 bases agree with TRBD1. V lost 0 bases and J lost 5; bases outside the gene matches: 5. This CDR3 is 15 amino acids long. From germline, CDR1 is LGHNA and CDR2 YSLEER. CDR3: CASSQDRTGSETQYF. The CDR3 nucleotides read TGCGCCAGCAGCCAAGATAGGACAGGGAGCGAGACCCAGTACTTC.

Concerning this clone itself: The junction differs from germline at one of its ends, possibly a read error. The chain joins TRBV5-4 to TRBJ1-1; no clear D gene. The CDR3 has 13 residues. Germline V gene data show CDR1 as SGHNT and CDR2 as YYREEE (reference sequence). The CDR3 is CASSFQPNPEAFF. The CDR3 bases are TGTGCCAGCAGCTTCCAACCGAACCCTGAAGCTTTCTTT.

The chain employs TRBV7-9 and TRBJ2-5, with 12 bases fitting TRBD2. Germline lookup yields CDR1 SEHNR and CDR2 FQNEAQ (reference sequence). The CDR3 extends over 16 amino acids. J lost 4 bases, V lost 4 bases, and 7 bases had no gene match. CDR3 DNA: TGTGCCAGCAGCTCCCTAGCGGGGGGGCAACGAGAGACCCAGTACTTC. Its protein is CASSSLAGGQRETQYF.

This clone was detected once. The genes are TRBV6-1 and TRBJ1-3, with D maybe TRBD1 (6 bases). V lost 4 bases, J lost 0 bases, and 7 bases lay in between. CDR1 MNHNS and CDR2 SASEGT come from the germline V gene. This CDR3 contains 14 residues. The CDR3 coding sequence is TGTGCCAGCAGTGTCAGGGGCTCTGGAAACACCATATATTTT. This gives the protein CASSVRGSGNTIYF.

This chain links TRBV4-3 with TRBJ2-4; TRBD2 aligns across 10 bases. Trimming cost V 0 bases and J 6 bases; bases outside gene matches: 11. Per the germline V gene, CDR1 is LGHNA and CDR2 is YSLEER. The length of the CDR3 is 18 residues. This CDR3 is CASSQERWLAGVGNIQYF. The CDR3 coding sequence is TGCGCCAGCAGCCAAGAAAGGTGGCTAGCGGGGGTGGGAAACATTCAGTACTTC.

The table lists this clone with a few counts. The chain uses TRBV4-1 and TRBJ1-2; D may be TRBD1 (5 bases). Trimming shortened V by 0 bases and J by 4 bases, and 15 bases separated the two germline ends. This CDR3 region has 16 residues. CDR1 MGHRA and CDR2 YSYEKL come from the germline V gene. In nucleotides, the CDR3 is TGCGCCAGCAGCCAAGATCTAAGGGTCGGGGGCTATGGCTACACCTTC. Its translation: CASSQDLRVGGYGYTF.